These T cell receptor beta chains were read from a single sample in a study of naive and memory T cell subsets. Each CDR3 protein is one row after TCRdb ran MiXCR on the UMI-ligation and nested PCR reads. This sample carries 80,000 to 95,000 distinct CDR3 sequences, over 8.5% of them seen once, and the ten largest clones take 1.2%. The sample consisted of naive CD8+ T cells from blood. The receptors stem from a human donor in good health. Each CDR3 is given with its conserved first and last residue. Fields, in order: J gene, clone size, D gene, V gene, CDR3 protein, CDR3 DNA. A D gene is named only where the DNA matches it firmly. Clone size, where shown, is once, few, many, or a class for clones that have expanded.

>TRBJ1-4|many|-|TRBV27
CASSPLLGGAEKLFF
TGTGCCAGCAGTCCTCTCCTCGGGGGGGCAGAAAAACTGTTTTTT
>TRBJ2-7|many|-|TRBV4-3
CASRVYEQYF
TGCGCCAGCAGGGTTTACGAGCAGTACTTC
>TRBJ2-1|-|-|TRBV5-4
CASSYPSTEQFF
TGTGCCAGCAGCTACCCCAGTACTGAGCAGTTCTTC
>TRBJ2-3|-|-|TRBV5-4
CASSPYQPTDTQYF
TGTGCCAGCAGCCCCTACCAGCCCACAGATACGCAGTATTTT
>TRBJ2-7|-|TRBD1|TRBV27
CASSLGTGAREQYF
TGTGCCAGCAGTTTGGGGACAGGGGCGAGGGAGCAGTACTTC
>TRBJ2-7|-|-|TRBV27
CASSLSGAYEQYF
TGTGCCAGCAGTTTATCGGGGGCCTACGAGCAGTACTTC
>TRBJ2-7|many|TRBD1|TRBV20-1
CSARDSGQGFYEQYF
TGCAGTGCTAGAGACTCGGGACAGGGCTTCTACGAGCAGTACTTC
>TRBJ1-1|few|-|TRBV28
CASSPLTRGEAFF
TGTGCCAGCAGTCCCCTTACCAGGGGTGAAGCTTTCTTT
>TRBJ2-1|many|-|TRBV29-1
CSVGGLSSYNEQFF
TGCAGCGTCGGTGGACTTAGCTCCTACAATGAGCAGTTCTTC
>TRBJ2-1|-|TRBD2|TRBV4-2
CASSAGLSNEQFF
TGTGCCAGCAGCGCGGGACTATCCAATGAGCAGTTCTTC
>TRBJ2-3|many|-|TRBV27
CASSLLGTHTDTQYF
TGTGCCAGCAGTTTGTTAGGGACTCACACAGATACGCAGTATTTT
>TRBJ2-1|-|TRBD2|TRBV6-6
CASSYSKASGYNEQFF
TGTGCCAGCAGTTACTCGAAAGCTAGCGGGTACAATGAGCAGTTCTTC
>TRBJ1-1|few|-|TRBV5-1
CASSDGASTEAFF
TGCGCCAGCAGCGATGGGGCGAGTACTGAAGCTTTCTTT
>TRBJ2-1|-|-|TRBV6-2/TRBV6-3
CASSYDWGVGSDEQFF
TGTGCCAGCAGTTACGACTGGGGGGTTGGTAGCGATGAGCAGTTCTTC
>TRBJ2-7|few|-|TRBV6-6
CASSYGPTYEQYF
TGTGCCAGCAGTTATGGTCCAACCTACGAGCAGTACTTC
>TRBJ2-5|few|TRBD2|TRBV6-5
CASSPPTSGEETQYF
TGTGCCAGCAGTCCCCCGACTAGCGGGGAAGAGACCCAGTACTTC
>TRBJ2-2|few|TRBD2|TRBV20-1
CSARDLSGSPPGELFF
TGCAGTGCTAGAGATCTTAGCGGGAGCCCCCCCGGGGAGCTGTTTTTT
>TRBJ2-5|many|TRBD1|TRBV12-3/TRBV12-4
CASAFDRVDETQYF
TGTGCCAGCGCCTTTGACAGGGTGGATGAGACCCAGTACTTC